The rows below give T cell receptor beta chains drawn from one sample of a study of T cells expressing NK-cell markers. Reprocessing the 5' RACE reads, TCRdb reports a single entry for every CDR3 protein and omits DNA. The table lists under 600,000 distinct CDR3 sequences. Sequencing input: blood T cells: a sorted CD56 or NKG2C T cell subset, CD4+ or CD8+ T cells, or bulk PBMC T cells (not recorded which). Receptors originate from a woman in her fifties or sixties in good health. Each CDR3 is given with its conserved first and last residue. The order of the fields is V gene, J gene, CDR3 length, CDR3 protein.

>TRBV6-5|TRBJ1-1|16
CASSYTDHGSGTEAFF
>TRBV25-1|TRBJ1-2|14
CASSESGLGYGYTF
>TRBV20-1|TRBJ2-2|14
CSASGQGATGELFF
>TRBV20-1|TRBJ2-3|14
CSASFSSSTDTQYF
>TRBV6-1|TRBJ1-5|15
CASSGVRGSGQPQHF
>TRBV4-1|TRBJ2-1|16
CASSQEGGGQYNEQFF
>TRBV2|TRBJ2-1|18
CASSEVPCGENPYNEQFF
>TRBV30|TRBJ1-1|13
CASEGQVNTEAFF
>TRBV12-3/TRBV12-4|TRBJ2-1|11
CASSLALEQFF
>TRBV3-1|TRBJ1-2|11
CASRSGYGYTF
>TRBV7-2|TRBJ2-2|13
CASSHRQTGELFF
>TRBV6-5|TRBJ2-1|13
CASRTSGRPEQFF
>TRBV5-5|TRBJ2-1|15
CASSGHPSSYNEQFF
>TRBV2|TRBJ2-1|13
CASAGGSNNEQFF
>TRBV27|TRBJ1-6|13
CASSSTLGFALHF
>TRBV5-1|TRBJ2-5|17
CASSLTPGTSGQETQYF
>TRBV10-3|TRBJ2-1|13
CAISEWRAYGQFF
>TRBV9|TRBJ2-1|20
CASSGYVGQGSIFSYNEQFF
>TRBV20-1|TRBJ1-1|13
CSARLQGQSEAFF
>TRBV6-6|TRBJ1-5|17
CASSYGSGKHFDQPQHF
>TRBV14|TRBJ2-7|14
CASSPGQHHYEQYF
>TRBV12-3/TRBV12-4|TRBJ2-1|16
CASSLKRKSSYNEQFF
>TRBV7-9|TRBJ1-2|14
CASSLRQGGDGYTF
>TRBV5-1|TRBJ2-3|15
CASSLDGAGADTQYF
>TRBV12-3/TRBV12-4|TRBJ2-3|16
CASSAGTRPVTDTQYF
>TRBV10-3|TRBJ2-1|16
CAISGNRGFGYNEQFF
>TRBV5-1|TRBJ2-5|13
CASSVTSQETQYF
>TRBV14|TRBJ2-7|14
CASSQDMNSYEQYF
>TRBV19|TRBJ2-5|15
CASSVGQVYQETQYF
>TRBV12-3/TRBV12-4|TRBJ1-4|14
CASSSTDRGQKLFF
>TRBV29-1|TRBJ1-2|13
CSVDGQGGGGYTF
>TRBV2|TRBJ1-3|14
CASSDRPNENTIYF
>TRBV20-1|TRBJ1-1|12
CSALPGVREAFF
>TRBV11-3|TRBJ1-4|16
CASSLGRRATNEKLFF
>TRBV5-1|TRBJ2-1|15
CASSLGVGGNNEQFF
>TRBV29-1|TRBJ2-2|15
CSVAPGLAGIGELFF
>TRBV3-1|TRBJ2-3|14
CASSPTWSPDTQYF
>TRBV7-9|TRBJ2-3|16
CASSQRRGGNTDTQYF
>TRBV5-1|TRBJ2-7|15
CASSLAASGAYEQYF
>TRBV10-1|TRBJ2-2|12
CASRDSAGELFF
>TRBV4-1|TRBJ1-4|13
CASSQAGLHRVFF
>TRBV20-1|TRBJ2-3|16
CSALSSDRGNTDTQYF
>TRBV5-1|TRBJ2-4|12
CASSLKGDIQYF